Listed below are T cell receptor beta chains from one sample, sequenced in a study of T cells in Graves' hyperthyroidism and ophthalmopathy. TCRdb re-called the multiplex PCR reads through MiXCR, storing one row per CDR3 protein. The top ten hold roughly 3% of the sample, which has approximately 620,000 distinct CDR3 sequences, about a sixth seen once. The specimen sequenced was blood. The receptors were sampled from a woman in her 40s with Graves' ophthalmopathy. Both conserved end residues are part of each CDR3. A D gene is named only where the DNA matches it firmly. Clone size is given for some rows only: seen once, a few or many times, or a class if the clone is expanded.

d_call	v_call	cdr3_length	clone_size	j_call	cdr3_aa	cdr3_nt
TRBD2	TRBV2	14	many	TRBJ2-5	CASGGLAGPVRTYF	TGTGCCAGCGGAGGACTAGCGGGTCCGGTTCGGACGTACTTC
NA	TRBV6-5	14	few	TRBJ2-6	CASSYDSGANVLTF	TGTGCCAGCAGTTACGACTCTGGGGCCAACGTCCTGACTTTC
NA	TRBV11-2	17	NA	TRBJ2-3	CASGERGTRTDTDTQYF	TGTGCCAGCGGCGAACGGGGGACTCGGACTGACACAGATACGCAGTATTTT
NA	TRBV7-8	16	many	TRBJ1-6	CASSPGQDSFGAPLHF	TGTGCCAGCAGCCCCGGTCAAGACAGTTTCGGGGCGCCCCTCCACTTT
NA	TRBV12-3/TRBV12-4	14	many	TRBJ2-2	CASRRDLNTGELFF	TGTGCCAGCAGACGGGACTTGAACACCGGGGAGCTGTTTTTT
NA	TRBV4-1	11	NA	TRBJ1-2	CASSRLGSYTF	TGCGCCAGCAGCCGCCTCGGGAGCTACACCTTC
NA	TRBV4-1	14	few	TRBJ1-1	CASSSLGVSTEAFF	TGCGCCAGCAGCTCTCTTGGGGTAAGCACTGAAGCTTTCTTT
TRBD1	TRBV7-9	15	NA	TRBJ1-4	CASSSLDRGYEKLFF	TGTGCCAGCAGCTCCTTGGACAGGGGGTATGAAAAACTGTTTTTT
NA	TRBV5-1	13	NA	TRBJ1-4	CASRQVDNEKLFF	TGCGCCAGCAGACAGGTTGATAATGAAAAACTGTTTTTT
NA	TRBV12-3/TRBV12-4	12	NA	TRBJ1-6	CASSWGGPPLHF	TGTGCCAGCAGTTGGGGGGGTCCACCCCTCCACTTT
NA	TRBV12-3/TRBV12-4	15	many	TRBJ2-3	CASSLSRGRTDTQYF	TGTGCCAGCAGTTTGTCGCGGGGGCGCACAGATACGCAGTATTTT
TRBD2	TRBV28	14	NA	TRBJ2-2	CASGLAGGTGELFF	TGTGCCAGCGGCCTAGCGGGAGGGACCGGGGAGCTGTTTTTT
TRBD2	TRBV10-3	15	NA	TRBJ2-7	CAISGPGTTGYEQYF	TGTGCCATCAGTGGCCCCGGGACTACTGGATACGAGCAGTACTTC
NA	TRBV3-1	13	many	TRBJ2-3	CASSSLTGDPEYF	TGTGCCAGCAGCTCACTCACAGGCGACCCGGAGTATTTT
TRBD2	TRBV5-1	18	few	TRBJ2-3	CASSLAGLATPGGDTQYF	TGCGCCAGCAGCTTGGCGGGACTAGCAACTCCCGGCGGAGATACGCAGTATTTT
TRBD1	TRBV3-1	16	NA	TRBJ1-2	CASSLLTQGAQNGYTF	TGTGCCAGCAGCCTCCTAACCCAGGGGGCCCAGAATGGCTACACCTTC
TRBD1	TRBV20-1	15	many	TRBJ2-7	CSARTGTGLVYEQYF	TGCAGTGCTAGGACAGGGACCGGCTTAGTCTACGAGCAGTACTTC
TRBD2	TRBV5-1	16	many	TRBJ2-3	CASSWGGPSAADTQYF	TGCGCCAGCAGCTGGGGGGGACCTAGCGCTGCAGATACGCAGTATTTT
TRBD2	TRBV11-2	14	NA	TRBJ2-7	CASSFASGAYEQYF	TGTGCCAGCAGCTTCGCCAGCGGGGCCTACGAGCAGTACTTC
TRBD1	TRBV11-2	14	many	TRBJ2-5	CASSSDRVSETQYF	TGTGCCAGCAGCTCGGACAGGGTTTCGGAGACCCAGTACTTC
NA	TRBV28	17	many	TRBJ1-4	CASSSPVGGVLNEKLFF	TGTGCCAGCAGTTCCCCGGTCGGGGGCGTCCTTAATGAAAAACTGTTTTTT
NA	TRBV20-1	16	many	TRBJ2-3	CSADPRVRGSTDTQYF	TGCAGTGCTGACCCCAGGGTGAGGGGGAGCACAGATACGCAGTATTTT
TRBD1	TRBV12-5	16	many	TRBJ2-5	CASGFDGQGASETQYF	TGTGCTAGTGGTTTCGACGGACAGGGGGCTTCAGAGACCCAGTACTTC
TRBD1	TRBV20-1	14	many	TRBJ1-1	CSVTAWDRVTEAFF	TGCAGTGTCACTGCTTGGGACAGGGTCACTGAAGCTTTCTTT
TRBD2	TRBV2	17	NA	TRBJ2-1	CASSAGAGGRTYNEQFF	TGTGCCAGCAGTGCCGGGGCCGGGGGGAGGACCTACAATGAGCAGTTCTTC
TRBD1	TRBV30	19	few	TRBJ2-1	CAWINRDRAYPQHLNEQFF	TGTGCCTGGATTAACCGGGACAGGGCTTATCCCCAACATCTTAATGAGCAGTTCTTC
NA	TRBV4-2	17	NA	TRBJ1-5	CASSQGVYPRGNQPQHF	TGTGCCAGCAGCCAAGGAGTCTATCCCCGCGGCAATCAGCCCCAGCATTTT
TRBD1	TRBV30	12	NA	TRBJ2-2	CAWSKQGRELFF	TGTGCCTGGAGTAAACAGGGGCGGGAGCTGTTTTTT
NA	TRBV12-3/TRBV12-4	14	many	TRBJ2-7	CASSQGHQSYEQYF	TGTGCCAGCAGCCAAGGACATCAGTCCTACGAGCAGTACTTC
NA	TRBV6-1	16	many	TRBJ1-2	CASSPGTPVLPNGYTF	TGTGCCAGCAGCCCCGGGACACCTGTTTTGCCCAATGGCTACACCTTC
TRBD1	TRBV7-8	15	NA	TRBJ2-2	CASSLLSGGTGELFF	TGTGCCAGCAGCTTACTTTCAGGGGGCACCGGGGAGCTGTTTTTT
NA	TRBV4-1	14	few	TRBJ2-5	CASSSRRRQETQYF	TGCGCCAGCAGCTCCCGAAGACGCCAAGAGACCCAGTACTTC
NA	TRBV7-8	16	many	TRBJ1-5	CASSLGGAGGNQPQHF	TGTGCCAGCAGCTTAGGGGGGGCGGGGGGCAATCAGCCCCAGCATTTT
NA	TRBV20-1	13	NA	TRBJ2-7	CSARSMTSYEQYF	TGCAGTGCTAGATCCATGACCTCCTACGAGCAGTACTTC
TRBD1	TRBV5-1	15	many	TRBJ1-1	CASSTTGQGGSEAFF	TGCGCCAGCAGCACTACCGGACAGGGAGGGTCTGAAGCTTTCTTT
NA	TRBV20-1	13	many	TRBJ1-2	CSAYRQSNYGYTF	TGCAGTGCTTACCGACAGAGTAACTATGGCTACACCTTC
NA	TRBV5-5	15	many	TRBJ2-3	CASSSWTVRTDTQYF	TGTGCCAGCAGCTCATGGACAGTCCGCACAGATACGCAGTATTTT
NA	TRBV29-1	12	NA	TRBJ2-5	CSVDSQEETQYF	TGCAGCGTTGATTCCCAGGAAGAGACCCAGTACTTC
NA	TRBV27	13	few	TRBJ1-1	CASSLSAGPEAFF	TGTGCCAGCAGTTTATCGGCGGGGCCCGAAGCTTTCTTT
NA	TRBV18	14	NA	TRBJ1-2	CASSADGEVYGYTF	TGTGCCAGCAGCGCCGACGGGGAGGTCTATGGCTACACCTTC
NA	TRBV20-1	15	few	TRBJ2-3	CSAPNRQGRTDTQYF	TGCAGTGCTCCGAACCGGCAGGGCCGCACAGATACGCAGTATTTT
NA	TRBV3-1	17	NA	TRBJ2-2	CASSPTLNGGDTGELFF	TGTGCCAGCAGCCCTACTCTCAACGGAGGGGACACCGGGGAGCTGTTTTTT